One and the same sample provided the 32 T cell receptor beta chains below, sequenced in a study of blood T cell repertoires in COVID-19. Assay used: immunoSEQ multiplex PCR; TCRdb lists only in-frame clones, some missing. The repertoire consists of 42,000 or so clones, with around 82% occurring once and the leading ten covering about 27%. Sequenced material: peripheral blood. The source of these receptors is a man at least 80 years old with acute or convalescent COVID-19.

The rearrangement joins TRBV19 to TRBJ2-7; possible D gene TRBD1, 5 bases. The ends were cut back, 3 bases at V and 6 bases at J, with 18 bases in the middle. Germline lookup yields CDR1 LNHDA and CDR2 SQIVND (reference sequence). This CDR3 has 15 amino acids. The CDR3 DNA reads TGTGCCAGTAGTATCTTCGACAGAGTCAACGGCGAGCAGTACTTC. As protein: CASSIFDRVNGEQYF.

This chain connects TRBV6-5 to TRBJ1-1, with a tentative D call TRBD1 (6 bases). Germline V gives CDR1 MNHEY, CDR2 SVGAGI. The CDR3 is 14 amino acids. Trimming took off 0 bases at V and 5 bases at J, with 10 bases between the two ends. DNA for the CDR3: TGTGCCAGCAGTTACTCGAGGGGGGGGACTGAAGCTTTCTTT. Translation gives CASSYSRGGTEAFF.

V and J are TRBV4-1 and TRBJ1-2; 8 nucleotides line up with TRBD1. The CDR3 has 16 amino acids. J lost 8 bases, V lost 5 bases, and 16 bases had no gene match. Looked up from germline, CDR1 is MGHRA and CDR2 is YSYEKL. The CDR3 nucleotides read TGCGCCAGCAGCACCGGCGGAGGACAGGGCCCGGAAGGCTACACCTTC. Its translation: CASSTGGGQGPEGYTF.

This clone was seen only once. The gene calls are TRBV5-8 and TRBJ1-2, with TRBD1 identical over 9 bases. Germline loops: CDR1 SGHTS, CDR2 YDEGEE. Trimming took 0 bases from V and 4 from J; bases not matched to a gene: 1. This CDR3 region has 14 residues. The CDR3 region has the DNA TGTGCCAGCAGCTTGGCGGACAGGGGCTATGGCTACACCTTC. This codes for CASSLADRGYGYTF.

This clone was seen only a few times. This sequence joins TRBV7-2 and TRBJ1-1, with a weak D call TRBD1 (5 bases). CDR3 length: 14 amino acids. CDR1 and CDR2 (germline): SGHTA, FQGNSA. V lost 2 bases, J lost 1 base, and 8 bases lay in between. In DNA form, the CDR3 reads TGTGCCAGCAGCTTAAGGACACCGAACACTGAAGCTTTCTTT. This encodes CASSLRTPNTEAFF.

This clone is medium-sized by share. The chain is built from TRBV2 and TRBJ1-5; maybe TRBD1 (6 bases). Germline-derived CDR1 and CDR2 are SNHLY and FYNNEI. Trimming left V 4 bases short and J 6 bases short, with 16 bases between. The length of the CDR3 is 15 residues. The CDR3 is CASSVAGGAVQPQHF. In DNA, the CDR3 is TGTGCCAGCAGTGTGGCGGGGGGCGCGGTTCAGCCCCAGCATTTT.

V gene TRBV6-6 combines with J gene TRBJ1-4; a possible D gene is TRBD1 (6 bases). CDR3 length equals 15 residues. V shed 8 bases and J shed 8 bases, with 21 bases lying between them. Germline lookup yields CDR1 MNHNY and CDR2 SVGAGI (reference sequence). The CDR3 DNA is TGTGCCAGCGGACTCGGGGGGCAGGGAAACGAAAAACTGTTTTTT. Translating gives CASGLGGQGNEKLFF.

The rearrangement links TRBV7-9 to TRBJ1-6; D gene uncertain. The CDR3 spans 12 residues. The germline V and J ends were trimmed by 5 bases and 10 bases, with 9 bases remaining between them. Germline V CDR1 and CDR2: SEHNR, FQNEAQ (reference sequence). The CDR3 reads CASSRQESPLHF. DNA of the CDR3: TGTGCCAGCAGCCGCCAGGAATCACCCCTCCACTTT.

CDR3 in amino acids: CASSTRQGTEQYF. In nucleotides, the CDR3 is TGCGCCAGCAGCACCAGACAGGGCACCGAGCAGTACTTC. V and J are TRBV4-1 and TRBJ2-7; 7 nucleotides line up with TRBD1. This CDR3 contains 13 residues. CDR1 and CDR2 (germline): MGHRA, YSYEKL. J was trimmed by 6 bases and V by 5 bases; bases with no gene match: 7.

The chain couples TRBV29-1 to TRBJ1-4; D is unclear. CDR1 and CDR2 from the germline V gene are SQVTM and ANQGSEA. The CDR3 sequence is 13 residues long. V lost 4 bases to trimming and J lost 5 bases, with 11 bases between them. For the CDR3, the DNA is TGCAGCGTTGGCGATTCAGGAAATGAAAAACTGTTTTTT. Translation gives CSVGDSGNEKLFF.

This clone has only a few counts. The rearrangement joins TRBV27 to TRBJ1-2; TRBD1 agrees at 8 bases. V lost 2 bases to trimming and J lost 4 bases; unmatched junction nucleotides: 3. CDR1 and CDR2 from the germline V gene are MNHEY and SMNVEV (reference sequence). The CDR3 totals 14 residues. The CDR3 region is CASSLQGQVYGYTF. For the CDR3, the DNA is TGTGCCAGCAGTTTACAGGGACAGGTCTATGGCTACACCTTC.

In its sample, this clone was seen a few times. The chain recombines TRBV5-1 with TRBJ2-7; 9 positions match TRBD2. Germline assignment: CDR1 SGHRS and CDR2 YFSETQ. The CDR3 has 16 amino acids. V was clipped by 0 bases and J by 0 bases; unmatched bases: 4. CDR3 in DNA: TGCGCCAGCAGCTTGGATCTAGCGGGGAGCTCCTACGAGCAGTACTTC. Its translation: CASSLDLAGSSYEQYF.

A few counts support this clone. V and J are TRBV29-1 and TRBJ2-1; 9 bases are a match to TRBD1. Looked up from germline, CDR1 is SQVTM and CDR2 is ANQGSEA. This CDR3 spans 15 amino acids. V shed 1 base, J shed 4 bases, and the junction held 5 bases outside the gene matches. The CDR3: CSVEGTGVKYNEQFF. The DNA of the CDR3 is TGCAGCGTTGAAGGGACAGGGGTGAAATACAATGAGCAGTTCTTC.

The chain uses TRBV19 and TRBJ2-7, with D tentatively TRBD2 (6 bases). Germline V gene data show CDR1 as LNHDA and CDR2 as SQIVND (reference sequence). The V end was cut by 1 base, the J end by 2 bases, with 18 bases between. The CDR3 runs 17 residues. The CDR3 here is CASSIASSETFTYEQYF. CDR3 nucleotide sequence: TGTGCCAGTAGTATAGCCTCTAGCGAGACCTTCACCTACGAGCAGTACTTC. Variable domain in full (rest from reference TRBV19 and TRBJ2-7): DGGITQSPKYLFRKEGQNVTLSCEQNLNHDAMYWYRQDPGQGLRLIYYSQIVNDFQKGDIAEGYSVSREKKESFPLTVTSAQKNPTAFYLCASSIASSETFTYEQYFGPGTRLTVT.

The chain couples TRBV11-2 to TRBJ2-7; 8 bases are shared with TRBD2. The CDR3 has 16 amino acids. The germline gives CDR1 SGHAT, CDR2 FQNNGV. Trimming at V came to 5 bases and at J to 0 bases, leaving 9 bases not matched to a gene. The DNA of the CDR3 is TGTGCCAGCAGCCCTCAAACAGGGACTAGCTCCTACGAGCAGTACTTC. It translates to CASSPQTGTSSYEQYF.

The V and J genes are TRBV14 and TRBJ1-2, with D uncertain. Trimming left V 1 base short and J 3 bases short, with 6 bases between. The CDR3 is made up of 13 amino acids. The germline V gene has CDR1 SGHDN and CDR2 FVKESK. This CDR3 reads CASSQGGYYGYTF. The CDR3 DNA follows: TGTGCCAGCAGCCAAGGAGGGTACTATGGCTACACCTTC.

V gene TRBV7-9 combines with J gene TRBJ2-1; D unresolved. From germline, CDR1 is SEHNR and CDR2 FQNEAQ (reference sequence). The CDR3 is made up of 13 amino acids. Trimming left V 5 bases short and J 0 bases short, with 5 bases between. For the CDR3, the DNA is TGTGCCAGCAGCACCAGCTCCTACAATGAGCAGTTCTTC. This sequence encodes CASSTSSYNEQFF.

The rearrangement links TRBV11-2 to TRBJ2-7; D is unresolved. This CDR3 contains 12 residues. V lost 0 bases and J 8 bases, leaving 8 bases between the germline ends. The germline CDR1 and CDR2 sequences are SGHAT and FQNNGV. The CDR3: CASSLDRLQQYF. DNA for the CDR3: TGTGCCAGCAGCTTAGACAGACTCCAGCAGTACTTC.

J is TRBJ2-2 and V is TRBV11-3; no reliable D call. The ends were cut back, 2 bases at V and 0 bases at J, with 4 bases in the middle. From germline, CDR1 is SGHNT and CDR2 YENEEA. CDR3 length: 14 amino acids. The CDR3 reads CASSLSPNTGELFF. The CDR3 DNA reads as TGTGCCAGCAGCTTAAGCCCGAACACCGGGGAGCTGTTTTTT.

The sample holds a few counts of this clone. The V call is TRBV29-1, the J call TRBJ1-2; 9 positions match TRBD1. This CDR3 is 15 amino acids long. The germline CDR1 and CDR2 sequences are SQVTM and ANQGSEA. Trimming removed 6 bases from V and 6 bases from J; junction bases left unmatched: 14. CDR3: CSVSFWDRVRHGYTF. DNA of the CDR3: TGCAGCGTCTCATTTTGGGACAGGGTTCGGCATGGCTACACCTTC.

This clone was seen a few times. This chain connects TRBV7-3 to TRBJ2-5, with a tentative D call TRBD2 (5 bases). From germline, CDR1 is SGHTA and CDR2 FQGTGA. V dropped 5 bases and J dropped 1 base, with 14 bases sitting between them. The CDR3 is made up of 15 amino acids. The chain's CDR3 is CASSPRPGSQETQYF. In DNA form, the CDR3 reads TGTGCCAGCAGCCCAAGGCCGGGGTCCCAAGAGACCCAGTACTTC. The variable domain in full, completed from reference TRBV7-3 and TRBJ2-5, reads GAGVSQTPSNKVTEKGKYVELRCDPISGHTALYWYRQSLGQGPEFLIYFQGTGAADDSGLPNDRFFAVRPEGSVSTLKIQRTERGDSAVYLCASSPRPGSQETQYFGPGTRLLVL.

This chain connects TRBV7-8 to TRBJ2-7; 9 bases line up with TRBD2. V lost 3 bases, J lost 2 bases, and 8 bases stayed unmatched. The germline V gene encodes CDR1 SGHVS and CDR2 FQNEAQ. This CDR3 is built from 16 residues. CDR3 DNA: TGTGCCAGCAGCTTGCTAGCGGGATTTGGTACCTACGAGCAGTACTTC. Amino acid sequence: CASSLLAGFGTYEQYF. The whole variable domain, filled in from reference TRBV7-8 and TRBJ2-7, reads GAGVSQSPRYKVAKRGQDVALRCDPISGHVSLFWYQQALGQGPEFLTYFQNEAQLDKSGLPSDRFFAERPEGSVSTLKIQRTQQEDSAVYLCASSLLAGFGTYEQYFGPGTRLTVT.

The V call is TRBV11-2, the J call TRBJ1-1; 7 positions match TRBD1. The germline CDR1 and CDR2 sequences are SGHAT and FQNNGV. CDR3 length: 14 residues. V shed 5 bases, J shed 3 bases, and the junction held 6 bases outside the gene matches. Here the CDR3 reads CASSQSTGYTEAFF. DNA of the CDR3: TGTGCCAGCAGCCAATCGACAGGGTACACTGAAGCTTTCTTT.

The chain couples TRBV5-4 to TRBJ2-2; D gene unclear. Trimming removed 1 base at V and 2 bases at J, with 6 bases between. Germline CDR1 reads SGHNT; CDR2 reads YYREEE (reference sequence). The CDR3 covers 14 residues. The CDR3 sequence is CASSLLKNTGELFF. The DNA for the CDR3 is TGTGCCAGCAGCTTGCTAAAAAACACCGGGGAGCTGTTTTTT.

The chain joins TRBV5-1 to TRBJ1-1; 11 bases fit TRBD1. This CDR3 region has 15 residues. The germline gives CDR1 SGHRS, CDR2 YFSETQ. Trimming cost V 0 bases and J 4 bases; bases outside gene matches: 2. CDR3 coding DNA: TGCGCCAGCAGCTTGGGGACAGGGGGCGGCACTGAAGCTTTCTTT. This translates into CASSLGTGGGTEAFF.

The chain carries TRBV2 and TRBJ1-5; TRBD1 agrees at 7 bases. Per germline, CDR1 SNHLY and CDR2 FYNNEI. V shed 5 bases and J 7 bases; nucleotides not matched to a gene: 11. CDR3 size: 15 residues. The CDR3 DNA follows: TGTGCCAGCAGTCCCCGGACAGGCGTTATACAGCCCCAGCATTTT. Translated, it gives CASSPRTGVIQPQHF.

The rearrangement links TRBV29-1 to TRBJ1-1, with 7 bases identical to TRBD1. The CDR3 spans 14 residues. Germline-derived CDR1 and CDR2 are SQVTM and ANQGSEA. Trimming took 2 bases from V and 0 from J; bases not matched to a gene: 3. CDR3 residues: CSVERGQLNTEAFF. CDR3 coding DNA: TGCAGCGTTGAACGGGGACAGCTGAACACTGAAGCTTTCTTT. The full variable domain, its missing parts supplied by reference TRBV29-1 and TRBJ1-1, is SAVISQKPSRDICQRGTSLTIQCQVDSQVTMMFWYRQQPGQSLTLIATANQGSEATYESGFVIDKFPISRPNLTFSTLTVSNMSPEDSSIYLCSVERGQLNTEAFFGQGTRLTVV.

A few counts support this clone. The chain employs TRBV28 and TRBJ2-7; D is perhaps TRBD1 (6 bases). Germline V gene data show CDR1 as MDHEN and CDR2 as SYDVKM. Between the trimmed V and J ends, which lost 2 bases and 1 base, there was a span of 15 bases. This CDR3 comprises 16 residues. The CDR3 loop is CASSLGVTGLSYEQYF. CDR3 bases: TGTGCCAGCAGTTTAGGGGTGACAGGTCTTTCCTACGAGCAGTACTTC. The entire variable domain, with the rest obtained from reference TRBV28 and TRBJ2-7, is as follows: DVKVTQSSRYLVKRTGEKVFLECVQDMDHENMFWYRQDPGLGLRLIYFSYDVKMKEKGDIPEGYSVSREKKERFSLILESASTNQTSMYLCASSLGVTGLSYEQYFGPGTRLTVT.

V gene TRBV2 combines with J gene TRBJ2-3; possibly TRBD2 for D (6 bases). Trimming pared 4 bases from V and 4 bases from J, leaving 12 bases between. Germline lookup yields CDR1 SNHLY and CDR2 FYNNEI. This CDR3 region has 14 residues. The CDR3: CASSGGDFSDTQYF. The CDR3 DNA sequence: TGTGCCAGCAGTGGGGGGGACTTTTCAGATACGCAGTATTTT. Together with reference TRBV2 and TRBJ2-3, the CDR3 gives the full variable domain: EPEVTQTPSHQVTQMGQEVILRCVPISNHLYFYWYRQILGQKVEFLVSFYNNEISEKSEIFDDQFSVERPDGSNFTLKIRSTKLEDSAMYFCASSGGDFSDTQYFGPGTRLTVL.

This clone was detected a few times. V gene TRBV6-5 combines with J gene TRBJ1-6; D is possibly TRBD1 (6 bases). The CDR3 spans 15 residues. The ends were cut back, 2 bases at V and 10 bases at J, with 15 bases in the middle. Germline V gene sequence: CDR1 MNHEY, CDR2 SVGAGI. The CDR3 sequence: CASSYNQGMESPLHF. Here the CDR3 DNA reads TGTGCCAGCAGTTACAATCAGGGGATGGAGTCACCCCTCCACTTT.

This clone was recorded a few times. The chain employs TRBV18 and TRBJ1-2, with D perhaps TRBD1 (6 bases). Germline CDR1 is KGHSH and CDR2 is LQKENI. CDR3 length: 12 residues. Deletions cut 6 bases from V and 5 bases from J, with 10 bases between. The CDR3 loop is CASSGQSYGYTF. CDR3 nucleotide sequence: TGTGCCAGCTCCGGACAGAGTTATGGCTACACCTTC.

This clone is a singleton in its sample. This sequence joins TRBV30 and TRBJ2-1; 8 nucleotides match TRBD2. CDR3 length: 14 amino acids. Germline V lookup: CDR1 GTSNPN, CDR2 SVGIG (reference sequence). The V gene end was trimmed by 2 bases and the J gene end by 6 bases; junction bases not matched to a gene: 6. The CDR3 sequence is CAWSTGTRSNEQFF. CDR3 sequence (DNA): TGTGCCTGGAGTACCGGGACTAGAAGCAATGAGCAGTTCTTC.